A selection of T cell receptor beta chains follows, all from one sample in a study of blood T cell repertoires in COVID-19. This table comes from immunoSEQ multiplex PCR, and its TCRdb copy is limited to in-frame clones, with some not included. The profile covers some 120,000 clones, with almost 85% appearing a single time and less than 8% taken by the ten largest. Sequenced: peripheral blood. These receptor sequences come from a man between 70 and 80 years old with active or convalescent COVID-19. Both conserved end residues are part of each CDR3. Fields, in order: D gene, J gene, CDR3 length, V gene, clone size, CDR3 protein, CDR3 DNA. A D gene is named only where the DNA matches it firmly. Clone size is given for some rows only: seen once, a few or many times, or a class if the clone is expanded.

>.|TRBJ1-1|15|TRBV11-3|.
CASSLRRQEHTEAFF
TGTGCCAGCAGCTTACGACGACAGGAGCACACTGAAGCTTTCTTT
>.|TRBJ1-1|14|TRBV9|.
CASSVTNMNTEAFF
TGTGCCAGCAGCGTAACGAACATGAACACTGAAGCTTTCTTT
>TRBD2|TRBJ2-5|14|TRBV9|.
CASSSSGWQETQYF
TGTGCCAGCAGCAGTAGCGGGTGGCAAGAGACCCAGTACTTC
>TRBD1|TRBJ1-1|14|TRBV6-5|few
CASSLTGGNTEAFF
TGTGCCAGCAGTCTAACAGGGGGGAACACTGAAGCTTTCTTT
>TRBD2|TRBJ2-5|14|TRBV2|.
CASSGAGGPETQYF
TGTGCCAGCAGTGGGGCGGGAGGGCCTGAGACCCAGTACTTC
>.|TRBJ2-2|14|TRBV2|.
CASSEVGQSGELFF
TGTGCCAGCAGTGAAGTTGGCCAGTCCGGGGAGCTGTTTTTT
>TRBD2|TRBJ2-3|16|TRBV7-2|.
CASSLEGGVSTDTQYF
TGTGCCAGCAGCTTAGAGGGAGGGGTTAGCACAGATACGCAGTATTTT
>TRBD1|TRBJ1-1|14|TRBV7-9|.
CASSHGQAELEAFF
TGTGCCAGCAGCCATGGACAGGCCGAGCTGGAAGCTTTCTTT
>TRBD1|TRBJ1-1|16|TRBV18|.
CASSRQGPSQNTEAFF
TGTGCCAGCTCGCGACAGGGGCCCTCCCAGAACACTGAAGCTTTCTTT
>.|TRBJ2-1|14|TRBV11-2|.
CASSLESVYNEQFF
TGTGCCAGCAGCTTAGAGTCAGTTTACAATGAGCAGTTCTTC
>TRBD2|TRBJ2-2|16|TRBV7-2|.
CASTKSSGGHTGELFF
TGTGCCAGCACCAAAAGTAGCGGGGGGCACACCGGGGAGCTGTTTTTT
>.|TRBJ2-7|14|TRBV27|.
CASSLSGAVSEQYF
TGTGCCAGCAGTTTGTCAGGGGCGGTAAGCGAGCAGTACTTC
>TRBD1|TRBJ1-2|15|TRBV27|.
CASSSGPDRGLGYTF
TGTGCCAGCAGTTCCGGCCCGGACAGGGGGCTTGGCTACACCTTC
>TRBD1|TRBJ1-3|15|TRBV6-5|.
CASRQRDSILNTIYF
TGTGCCAGCAGACAGAGGGACAGTATTCTCAACACCATATATTTT
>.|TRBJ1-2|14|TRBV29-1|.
CSAPDGDPRYGYTF
TGCAGCGCTCCAGACGGAGACCCACGATATGGCTACACCTTC
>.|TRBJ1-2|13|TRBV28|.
CASSLGGTGGYTF
TGTGCCAGCAGCCTAGGGGGTACGGGTGGCTACACCTTC
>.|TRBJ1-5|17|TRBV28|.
CASSQRGYTVGNQPQHF
TGTGCCAGCAGCCAAAGGGGATACACGGTAGGGAATCAGCCCCAGCATTTT
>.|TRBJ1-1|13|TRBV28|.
CASSGAGNTEAFF
TGTGCCAGCAGTGGGGCAGGGAACACTGAAGCTTTCTTT
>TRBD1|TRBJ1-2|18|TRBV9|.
CASSVGGDRDVFNYGYTF
TGTGCCAGCAGCGTAGGGGGGGACAGGGACGTGTTTAACTATGGCTACACCTTC
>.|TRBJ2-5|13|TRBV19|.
CASSIRGEETQYF
TGTGCCAGTAGTATACGAGGTGAAGAGACCCAGTACTTC
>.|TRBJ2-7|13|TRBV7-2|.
CASSRGLTGEQYF
TGTGCCAGCAGCCGGGGACTTACGGGTGAGCAGTACTTC
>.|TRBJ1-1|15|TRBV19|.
CASSWGHSMNTEAFF
TGTGCCAGTAGCTGGGGCCACAGCATGAACACTGAAGCTTTCTTT
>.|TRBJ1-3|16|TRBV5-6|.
CASSLEMTIAGNTIYF
TGTGCCAGCAGCTTGGAGATGACAATTGCTGGAAACACCATATATTTT
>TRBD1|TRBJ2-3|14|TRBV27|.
CASSQRTGWDTQYF
TGTGCCAGCAGTCAACGGACAGGGTGGGATACGCAGTATTTT